This entry features one T cell receptor (beta chain) sequence. The data derive from a study of blood T cell repertoires in COVID-19. Whole-study context: Whether acute or convalescent, the COVID-19 samples came from the United States, Italy and Spain.

Deletions cut 3 bases from V and 0 bases from J, with 9 bases between. There are 15 residues in the CDR3. The germline gives CDR1 ENHRY, CDR2 SYGVKD. Cohort allocation depended upon clinical history that participants reported. The repertoire was sequenced with immunoSEQ multiplex PCR; TCRdb's copy has only in-frame clones and lacks some. The table has hundreds of thousands of clones, approximately 92% seen once; the top ten hold 1% to 1.3%. This clonotype was sampled from a man aged 25 to 45 who had recovered from COVID-19. Sequencing used PBMCs or T cells enriched from blood (not recorded which). This rearrangement joins TRBV10-3 to TRBJ2-4, with unresolved D. In DNA form, the CDR3 reads TGTGCCATCAGTGAAACAACAGAAGCCAAAAACATTCAGTACTTC. Translation: CAISETTEAKNIQYF.